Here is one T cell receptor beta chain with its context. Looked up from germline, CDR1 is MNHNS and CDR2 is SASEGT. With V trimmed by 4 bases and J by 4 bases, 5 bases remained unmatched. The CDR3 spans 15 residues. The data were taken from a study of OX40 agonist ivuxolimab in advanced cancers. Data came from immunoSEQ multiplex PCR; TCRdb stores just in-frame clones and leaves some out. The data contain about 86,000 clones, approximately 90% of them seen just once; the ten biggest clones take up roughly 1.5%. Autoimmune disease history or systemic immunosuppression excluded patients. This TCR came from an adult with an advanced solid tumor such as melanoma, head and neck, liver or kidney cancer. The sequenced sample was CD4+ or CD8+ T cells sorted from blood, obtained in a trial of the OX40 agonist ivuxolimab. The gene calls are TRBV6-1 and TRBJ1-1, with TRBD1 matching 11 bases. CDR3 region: CASSAGQGAVTEAFF. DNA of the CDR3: TGTGCCAGCAGTGCCGGACAGGGGGCTGTCACTGAAGCTTTCTTT.